The 18 T cell receptor beta chains below come from one sample, sequenced in a study of blood T cell repertoires in COVID-19. Some clones are missing from TCRdb's copy, which holds only in-frame ones; the method was immunoSEQ multiplex PCR. The sample carries about 320,000 clones, roughly nine tenths recorded once. Specimen: PBMCs or T cells enriched from blood (not recorded which). All receptors derive from a woman aged 25 to 39 who had been exposed to COVID-19.

The chain uses TRBV12-5 and TRBJ1-2, with D unclear. The V gene lost 5 bases and the J gene lost 3 bases, with 19 bases spanning the gap. The CDR3 contains 16 residues. Germline V gene data show CDR1 as LGHNT and CDR2 as FRNRAP. The CDR3 region is CASGTLLGVGYYGYTF. CDR3 DNA: TGTGCTAGTGGTACCCTCTTGGGCGTCGGCTACTATGGCTACACCTTC.

This clone has just one count. The chain links TRBV7-2 to TRBJ2-7; tentatively, D is TRBD1 (6 bases). This CDR3 is built from 14 residues. Germline CDR1 reads SGHTA; CDR2 reads FQGNSA. The V end lost 1 base, the J end lost 1 base, and 8 bases lay between the germline ends. The CDR3 loop reads CASSLDRDSYEQYF. CDR3 nucleotide sequence: TGTGCCAGCAGCTTAGACAGGGATTCCTACGAGCAGTACTTC.

J is TRBJ2-1 and V is TRBV5-1, with D tentatively TRBD2 (5 bases). Trimming took 2 bases from V and 1 from J, leaving 7 bases between them. The CDR3 spans 14 residues. The germline gives CDR1 SGHRS, CDR2 YFSETQ. The CDR3 bases are TGCGCCAGCAGCTTTTGGACTTCCTACAATGAGCAGTTCTTC. Translated: CASSFWTSYNEQFF.

The rearrangement joins TRBV5-1 to TRBJ2-2; TRBD1 matches 7 bases. Germline assignment: CDR1 SGHRS and CDR2 YFSETQ. V lost 2 bases and J lost 6; bases outside the gene matches: 1. The CDR3 spans 13 residues. CDR3 region: CASSFQGAGELFF. CDR3 nucleotides: TGCGCCAGCAGCTTCCAGGGGGCCGGGGAGCTGTTTTTT.

The rearrangement uses TRBV12-3 or TRBV12-4 and TRBJ1-2, with 8 bases that match TRBD1. V was clipped by 5 bases and J by 4 bases; unmatched bases: 3. This CDR3 comprises 13 residues. CDR3 coding DNA: TGTGCCAGCAGTCCCACAGGGGGCTATGGCTACACCTTC. Translation: CASSPTGGYGYTF.

In this sample, this clone turned up a few times. This chain connects TRBV5-1 to TRBJ2-5, with D perhaps TRBD1 (6 bases). Germline V gene data show CDR1 as SGHRS and CDR2 as YFSETQ. The CDR3 totals 14 residues. V lost 4 bases, J lost 2 bases, and 12 bases lay in between. The CDR3 nucleotides are TGCGCCAGCAGCCCGCCGACAGGTCAAGAGACCCAGTACTTC. This codes for CASSPPTGQETQYF.

This clone was observed a handful of times. The rearrangement links TRBV3-1 (or the pseudogene TRBV3-2) to TRBJ2-2, with TRBD2 as a possible D gene (5 bases). CDR1 LGHDT and CDR2 YNNKEL come from the germline V gene (reference sequence). CDR3 size: 14 residues. The ends were cut back, 1 base at V and 6 bases at J, with 9 bases in the middle. The CDR3 sequence is CASSQGASSGELFF. The CDR3 nucleotides are TGTGCCAGCAGCCAAGGGGCTAGCTCCGGGGAGCTGTTTTTT.

This chain connects TRBV15 to TRBJ2-1; D possibly corresponds to TRBD2 (7 bases). Germline V CDR1 and CDR2: LNHNV, YYDKDF (reference sequence). CDR3 length: 17 amino acids. V lost 9 bases and J 12 bases, leaving 33 bases between the germline ends. CDR3 protein: CATSAFWRGGAPSLQFF. CDR3 bases: TGTGCCACAAGTGCCTTCTGGAGGGGGGGGGCCCCTAGTCTGCAGTTCTTC. The full variable domain, completed using reference TRBV15 and TRBJ2-1, is DAMVIQNPRYQVTQFGKPVTLSCSQTLNHNVMYWYQQKSSQAPKLLFHYYDKDFNNEADTPDNFQSRRPNTSFCFLDIRSPGLGDTAMYLCATSAFWRGGAPSLQFFGPGTRLTVL.

The chain employs TRBV5-1 and TRBJ1-3; TRBD1 aligns across 7 bases. The CDR3 length is 17 residues. The germline V gene encodes CDR1 SGHRS and CDR2 YFSETQ. The V segment lost 0 bases and the J segment 0 bases; nucleotides outside the gene matches: 6. CDR3 bases: TGCGCCAGCAGCTTGGCGGCGGACAGGAGCTCTGGAAACACCATATATTTT. This sequence encodes CASSLAADRSSGNTIYF.

The CDR3 DNA reads TGTGCCAGCAGCTTACTGGTTATTGCGACAGGGGGGAACACTGAAGCTTTCTTT. It encodes CASSLLVIATGGNTEAFF. The chain has TRBV7-8 and TRBJ1-1; 9 nucleotides align to TRBD1. Germline V gives CDR1 SGHVS, CDR2 FQNEAQ. V gave up 2 bases and J gave up 1 base; unmatched junction bases: 11. This CDR3 region has 18 residues. The full variable domain, completed using reference TRBV7-8 and TRBJ1-1, is GAGVSQSPRYKVAKRGQDVALRCDPISGHVSLFWYQQALGQGPEFLTYFQNEAQLDKSGLPSDRFFAERPEGSVSTLKIQRTQQEDSAVYLCASSLLVIATGGNTEAFFGQGTRLTVV.

CDR3 bases: TGCGCCAGCAGCCTACAGGACAGTTCTTACTATGGCTACACCTTC. Translation: CASSLQDSSYYGYTF. The rearrangement links TRBV5-1 to TRBJ1-2; D perhaps matches TRBD1 (6 bases). Germline-derived CDR1 and CDR2 are SGHRS and YFSETQ. The CDR3 extends over 15 amino acids. The ends were cut back, 4 bases at V and 3 bases at J, with 16 bases in the middle.

The chain uses TRBV4-3 and TRBJ1-3; D is unclear. The germline V gene has CDR1 LGHNA and CDR2 YSLEER. Between the trimmed V and J ends, which lost 1 base and 0 bases, there was a span of 10 bases. The CDR3 is made up of 16 amino acids. The CDR3 sequence: CASSQGQGSSGNTIYF. In nucleotides, the CDR3 is TGCGCCAGCAGCCAAGGTCAAGGGAGCTCTGGAAACACCATATATTTT.

The chain uses TRBV4-2 and TRBJ2-7, with a tentative D call TRBD1 (5 bases). CDR3 length: 12 amino acids. V was trimmed by 0 bases and J by 5 bases, leaving 5 bases between them. Germline CDR1 is LGHNA and CDR2 is YNFKEQ. CDR3 sequence: CASSQDRDEQYF. As DNA, the CDR3 is TGTGCCAGCAGCCAAGACAGGGACGAGCAGTACTTC.

The rearrangement joins TRBV5-3 to TRBJ1-5; a weak D match, TRBD1 (6 bases). TRBV5-3 qualifies as an ORF whose function is uncertain. V lost 4 bases to trimming and J lost 2 bases, with 25 bases between them. This CDR3 region has 19 residues. CDR3 in DNA: TGTGCCAGAAGCCCGTCCCGGGACGTAGGGAAGGGGGGCAATCAGCCCCAGCATTTT. Amino acid sequence: CARSPSRDVGKGGNQPQHF.

There are a few counts of this clone. The chain has TRBV7-9 and TRBJ2-7, with 8 positions matching TRBD1. This CDR3 comprises 15 residues. V was clipped by 0 bases and J by 4 bases; unmatched bases: 5. Germline V gene data show CDR1 as SEHNR and CDR2 as FQNEAQ (reference sequence). CDR3 residues: CASSLAGTGGYEQYF. Here the CDR3 DNA reads TGTGCCAGCAGCTTAGCTGGGACAGGCGGGTACGAGCAGTACTTC. The variable domain in full, with the rest retrieved from reference TRBV7-9 and TRBJ2-7, is DTGVSQNPRHKITKRGQNVTFRCDPISEHNRLYWYRQTLGQGPEFLTYFQNEAQLEKSRLLSDRFSAERPKGSFSTLEIQRTEQGDSAMYLCASSLAGTGGYEQYFGPGTRLTVT.

This clone has just one count. The genes are TRBV2 and TRBJ1-4; D is uncertain. Germline values: CDR1 SNHLY, CDR2 FYNNEI. The V end lost 1 base, the J end lost 8 bases, and 11 bases lay between the germline ends. The CDR3 totals 14 residues. Here the CDR3 reads CASSEGLVEEKLFF. Here the CDR3 DNA reads TGTGCCAGCAGTGAAGGTTTAGTAGAAGAAAAACTGTTTTTT.

The chain is built from TRBV3-1 (or the pseudogene TRBV3-2) and TRBJ1-2, with 7 bases that match TRBD1. Germline trimming cut 4 bases from V and 4 bases from J; bases unmatched to any gene: 9. Germline values: CDR1 LGHDT, CDR2 YNNKEL (reference sequence). This CDR3 spans 15 amino acids. The CDR3 loop reads CASSLTPGTVYGYTF. The CDR3 DNA reads as TGTGCCAGCAGCCTGACCCCCGGGACAGTCTATGGCTACACCTTC.

V gene TRBV10-3 combines with J gene TRBJ1-2, with 7 bases that match TRBD1. This CDR3 contains 14 residues. V was pared by 8 bases and J by 0 bases, with 6 bases of the junction left unmatched. Germline V gives CDR1 ENHRY, CDR2 SYGVKD. The CDR3 spells CAIHTGTANYGYTF. CDR3 nucleotide sequence: TGTGCCATCCATACCGGGACAGCTAACTATGGCTACACCTTC.